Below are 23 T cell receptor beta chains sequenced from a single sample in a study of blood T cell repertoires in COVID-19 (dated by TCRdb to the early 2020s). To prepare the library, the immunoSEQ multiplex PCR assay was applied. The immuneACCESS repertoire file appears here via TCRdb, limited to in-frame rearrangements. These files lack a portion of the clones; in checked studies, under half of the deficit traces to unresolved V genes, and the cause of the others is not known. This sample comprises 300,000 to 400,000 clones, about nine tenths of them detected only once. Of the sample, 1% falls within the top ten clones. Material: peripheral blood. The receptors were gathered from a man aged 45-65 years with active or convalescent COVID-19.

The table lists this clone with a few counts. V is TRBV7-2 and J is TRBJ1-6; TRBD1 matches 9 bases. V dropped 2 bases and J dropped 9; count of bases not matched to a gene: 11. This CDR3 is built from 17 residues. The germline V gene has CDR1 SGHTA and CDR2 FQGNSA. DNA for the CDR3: TGTGCCAGCAGCTTATCCCCCACAGGGGGCAGTGGTTCACCCCTCCACTTT. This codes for CASSLSPTGGSGSPLHF.

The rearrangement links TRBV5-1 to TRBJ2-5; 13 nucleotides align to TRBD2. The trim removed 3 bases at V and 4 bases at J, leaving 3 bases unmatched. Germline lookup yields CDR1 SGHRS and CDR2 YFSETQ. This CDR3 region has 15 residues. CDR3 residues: CASSSGLAGAETQYF. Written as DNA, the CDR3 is TGCGCCAGCAGCTCAGGACTAGCGGGAGCAGAGACCCAGTACTTC.

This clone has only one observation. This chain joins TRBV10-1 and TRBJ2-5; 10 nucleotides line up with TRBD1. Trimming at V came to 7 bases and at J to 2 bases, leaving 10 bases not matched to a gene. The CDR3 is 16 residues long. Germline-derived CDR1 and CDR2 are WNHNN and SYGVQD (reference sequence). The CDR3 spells CASTPLDRGFQETQYF. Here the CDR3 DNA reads TGCGCCAGCACCCCTCTGGACAGGGGGTTTCAAGAGACCCAGTACTTC.

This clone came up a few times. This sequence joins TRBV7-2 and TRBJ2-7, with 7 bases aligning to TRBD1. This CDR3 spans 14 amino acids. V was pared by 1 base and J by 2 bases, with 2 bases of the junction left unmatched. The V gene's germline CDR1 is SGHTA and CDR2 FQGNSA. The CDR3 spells CASSLDRGTYEQYF. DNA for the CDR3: TGTGCCAGCAGCTTAGACAGGGGCACCTACGAGCAGTACTTC.

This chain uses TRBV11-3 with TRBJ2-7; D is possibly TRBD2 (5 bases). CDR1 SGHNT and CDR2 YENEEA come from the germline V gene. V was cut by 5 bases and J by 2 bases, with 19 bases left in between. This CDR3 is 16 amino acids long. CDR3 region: CASSGLGRRNAYEQYF. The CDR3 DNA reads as TGTGCCAGCAGCGGACTTGGGAGACGGAACGCCTACGAGCAGTACTTC.

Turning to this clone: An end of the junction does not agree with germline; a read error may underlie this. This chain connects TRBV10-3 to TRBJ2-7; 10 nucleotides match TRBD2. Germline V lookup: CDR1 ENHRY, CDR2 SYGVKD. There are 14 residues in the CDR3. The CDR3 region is CATRPSGGMQGVGF. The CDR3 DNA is TGTGCCACCCGCCCTAGCGGGGGTATGCAGGGGGTAGGCTTC.

CDR3 amino acids: CASSRDWAYEQYF. The DNA for the CDR3 is TGTGCCAGCAGCCGCGACTGGGCCTACGAGCAGTACTTC. The V gene is TRBV7-2, the J gene TRBJ2-7, with D unresolved. The CDR3 is made up of 13 amino acids. The V and J ends lost 5 bases and 2 bases respectively, with 10 bases between them. The germline V gene has CDR1 SGHTA and CDR2 FQGNSA. Full variable domain (rest looked up from reference TRBV7-2 and TRBJ2-7): GAGVSQSPSNKVTEKGKDVELRCDPISGHTALYWYRQSLGQGLEFLIYFQGNSAPDKSGLPSDRFSAERTGGSVSTLTIQRTQQEDSAVYLCASSRDWAYEQYFGPGTRLTVT.

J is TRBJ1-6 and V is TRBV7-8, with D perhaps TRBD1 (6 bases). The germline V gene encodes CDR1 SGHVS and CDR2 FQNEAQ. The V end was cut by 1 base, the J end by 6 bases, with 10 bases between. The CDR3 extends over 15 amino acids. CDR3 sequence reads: CASSLDGTSNSPLHF. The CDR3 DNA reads TGTGCCAGCAGCTTAGACGGGACATCTAATTCACCCCTCCACTTT.

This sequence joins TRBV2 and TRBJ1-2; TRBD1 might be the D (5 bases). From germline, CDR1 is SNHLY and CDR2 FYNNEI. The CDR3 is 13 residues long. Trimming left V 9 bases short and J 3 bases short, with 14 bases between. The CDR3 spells CARRFRGDYGYTF. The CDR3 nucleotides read TGTGCCAGGCGCTTTAGGGGTGACTATGGCTACACCTTC.

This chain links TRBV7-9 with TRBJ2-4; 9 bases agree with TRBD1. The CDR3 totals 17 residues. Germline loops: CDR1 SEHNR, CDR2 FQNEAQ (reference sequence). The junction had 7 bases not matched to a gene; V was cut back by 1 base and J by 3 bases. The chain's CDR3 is CASSLEGRGQGKNIQYF. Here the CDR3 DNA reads TGTGCCAGCAGCTTAGAGGGGAGGGGACAGGGCAAAAACATTCAGTACTTC.

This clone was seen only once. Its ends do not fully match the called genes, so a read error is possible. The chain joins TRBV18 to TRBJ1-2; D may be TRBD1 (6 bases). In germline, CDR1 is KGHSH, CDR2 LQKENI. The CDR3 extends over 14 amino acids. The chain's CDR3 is CASSLGQPNYGYTF. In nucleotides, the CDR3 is TGTGCCAGCTCACTTGGACAGCCTAACTATGGCTACACTTTC. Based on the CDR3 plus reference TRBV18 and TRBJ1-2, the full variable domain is NAGVMQNPRHLVRRRGQEARLRCSPMKGHSHVYWYRQLPEEGLKFMVYLQKENIIDESGMPKERFSAEFPKEGPSILRIQQVVRGDSAAYFCASSLGQPNYGYTFGSGTRLTVV.

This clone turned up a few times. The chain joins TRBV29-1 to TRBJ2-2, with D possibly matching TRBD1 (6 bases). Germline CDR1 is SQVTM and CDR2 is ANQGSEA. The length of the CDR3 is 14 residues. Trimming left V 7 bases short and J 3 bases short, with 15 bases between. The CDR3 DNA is TGCAGCGCAACCGGGACATATCACACCGGGGAGCTGTTTTTT. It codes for CSATGTYHTGELFF.

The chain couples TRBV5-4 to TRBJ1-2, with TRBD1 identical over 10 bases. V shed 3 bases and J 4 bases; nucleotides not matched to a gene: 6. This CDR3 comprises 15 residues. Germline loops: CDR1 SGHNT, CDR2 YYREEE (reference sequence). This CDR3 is CASSYMGQGTYGYTF. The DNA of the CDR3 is TGTGCCAGCAGCTACATGGGACAGGGGACCTATGGCTACACCTTC.

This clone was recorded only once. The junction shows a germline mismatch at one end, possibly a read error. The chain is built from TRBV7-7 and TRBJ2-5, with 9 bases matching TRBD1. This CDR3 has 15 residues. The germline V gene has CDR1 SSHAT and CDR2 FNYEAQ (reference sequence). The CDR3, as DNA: TGTGCTAGCAGCCGGGGTACAGGGGGCGCGGAGACCCAGTACTTC. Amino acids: CASSRGTGGAETQYF.

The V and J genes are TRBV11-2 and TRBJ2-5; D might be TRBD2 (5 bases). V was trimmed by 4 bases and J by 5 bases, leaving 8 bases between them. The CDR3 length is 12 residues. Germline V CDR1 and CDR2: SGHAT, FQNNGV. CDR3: CASSSRRETQYF. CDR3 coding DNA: TGTGCCAGCAGCTCGAGGAGGGAGACCCAGTACTTC.

The DNA for the CDR3 is TGTGCCAGCAGTTCCTACTCTAGCGGGAGGACGGGCACAGATACGCAGTATTTT. Translated: CASSSYSSGRTGTDTQYF. This chain uses TRBV27 with TRBJ2-3; 11 bases map to TRBD2. V gave up 4 bases and J gave up 1 base; unmatched junction bases: 10. The CDR3 length is 18 residues. Germline CDR1 and CDR2: MNHEY and SMNVEV (reference sequence).

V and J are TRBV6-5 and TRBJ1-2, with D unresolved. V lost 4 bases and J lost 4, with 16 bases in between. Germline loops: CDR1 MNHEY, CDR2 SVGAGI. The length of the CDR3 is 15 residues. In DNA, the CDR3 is TGTGCCAGCAGTTTCTCAGCGGATCTGTCCTATGGCTACACCTTC. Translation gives CASSFSADLSYGYTF.

The CDR3 is CASSAQSGRGGYTF. In DNA form, the CDR3 reads TGCGCCAGCAGCGCCCAGTCGGGGAGAGGTGGCTACACCTTC. The chain employs TRBV5-1 and TRBJ1-2, with D unclear. There are 14 residues in the CDR3. Germline V lookup: CDR1 SGHRS, CDR2 YFSETQ. Between the trimmed V and J ends, which lost 4 bases and 7 bases, there was a span of 17 bases.

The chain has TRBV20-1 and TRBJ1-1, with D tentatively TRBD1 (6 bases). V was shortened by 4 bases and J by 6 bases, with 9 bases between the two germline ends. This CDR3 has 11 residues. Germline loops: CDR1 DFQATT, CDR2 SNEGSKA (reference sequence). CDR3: CSAIGGPEAFF. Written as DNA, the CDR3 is TGCAGTGCTATCGGGGGGCCTGAAGCTTTCTTT.

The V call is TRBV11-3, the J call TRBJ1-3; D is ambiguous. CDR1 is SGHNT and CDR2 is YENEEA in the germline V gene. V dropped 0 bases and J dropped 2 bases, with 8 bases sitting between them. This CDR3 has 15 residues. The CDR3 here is CASSLDGGTGNTIYF. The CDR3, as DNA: TGTGCCAGCAGCTTAGATGGCGGGACTGGAAACACCATATATTTT. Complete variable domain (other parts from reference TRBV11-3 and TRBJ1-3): EAGVVQSPRYKIIEKKQPVAFWCNPISGHNTLYWYLQNLGQGPELLIRYENEEAVDDSQLPKDRFSAERLKGVDSTLKIQPAELGDSAVYLCASSLDGGTGNTIYFGEGSWLTVV.

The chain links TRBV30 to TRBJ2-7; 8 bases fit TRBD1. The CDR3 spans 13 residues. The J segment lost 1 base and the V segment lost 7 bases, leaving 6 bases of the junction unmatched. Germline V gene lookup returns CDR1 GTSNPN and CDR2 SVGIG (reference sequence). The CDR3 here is CASTDRDSYEQYF. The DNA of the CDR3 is TGTGCCTCTACGGACAGGGATTCCTACGAGCAGTACTTC.

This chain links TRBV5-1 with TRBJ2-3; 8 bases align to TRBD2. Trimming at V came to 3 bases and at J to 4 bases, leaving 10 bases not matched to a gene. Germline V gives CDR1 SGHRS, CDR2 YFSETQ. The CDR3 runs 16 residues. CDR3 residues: CASSYSGMKGADTQYF. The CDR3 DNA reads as TGCGCCAGCAGCTATAGCGGGATGAAGGGGGCAGATACGCAGTATTTT.

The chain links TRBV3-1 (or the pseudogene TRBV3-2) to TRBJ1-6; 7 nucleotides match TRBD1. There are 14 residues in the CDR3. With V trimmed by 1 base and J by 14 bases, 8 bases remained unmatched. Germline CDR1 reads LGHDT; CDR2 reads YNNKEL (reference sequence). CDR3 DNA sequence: TGTGCCAGCAGCCAAGGAAGGGGGCGGGGAGCCCTCCACTTT. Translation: CASSQGRGRGALHF.